This T cell receptor (beta chain) was sequenced in a study of blood T cell repertoires in COVID-19. For the study at large: Donors in the United States, Italy and Spain gave samples during acute or convalescent COVID-19. PBMCs, B-cell-depleted T cells, or T cells provided the cDNA or gDNA that made up the material.

V gave up 0 bases and J gave up 4 bases; unmatched junction bases: 7. CDR1 is MGHRA, CDR2 YSYEKL, per germline. The CDR3 extends over 16 amino acids. As processed by the authors: Amplification of reference gene primers provided the estimated nucleated cell counts. Profiling relied on immunoSEQ multiplex PCR, and the TCRdb table lists in-frame clones only, not all of them. V and J calls and clone size come straight from that table; D and trimming were deduced from the DNA. The sample carries about 55,000 clones, approximately 90% recorded once. Sequenced sample: peripheral blood. The chain links TRBV4-1 to TRBJ1-2; 8 bases line up with TRBD1. This sequence originates from an elderly man with acute or convalescent COVID-19. CDR3 sequence: CASSQDRTGFFYGYTF. The CDR3 nucleotides are TGCGCCAGCAGCCAAGATAGGACAGGGTTTTTCTATGGCTACACCTTC.